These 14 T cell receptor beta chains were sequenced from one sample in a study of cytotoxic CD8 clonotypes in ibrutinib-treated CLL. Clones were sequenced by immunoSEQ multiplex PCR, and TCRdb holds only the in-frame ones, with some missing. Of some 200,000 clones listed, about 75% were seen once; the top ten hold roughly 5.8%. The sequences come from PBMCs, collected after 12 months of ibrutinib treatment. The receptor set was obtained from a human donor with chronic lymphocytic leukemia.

CDR3 sequence reads: CASSYRGYRGGYTF. The CDR3 bases are TGTGCCAGCAGTTACAGGGGGTATCGTGGTGGCTACACCTTC. The chain has TRBV6-5 and TRBJ1-2, with D perhaps matching TRBD1 (6 bases). The CDR3 length is 14 residues. Germline V gene sequence: CDR1 MNHEY, CDR2 SVGAGI. V was cut by 2 bases and J by 7 bases, with 14 bases left in between.

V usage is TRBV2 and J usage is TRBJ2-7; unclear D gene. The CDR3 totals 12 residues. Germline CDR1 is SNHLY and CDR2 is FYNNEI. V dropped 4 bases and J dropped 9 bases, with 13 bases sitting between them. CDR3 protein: CASSGSGPGQYF. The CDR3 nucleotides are TGTGCCAGCAGTGGAAGTGGGCCGGGGCAGTACTTC.

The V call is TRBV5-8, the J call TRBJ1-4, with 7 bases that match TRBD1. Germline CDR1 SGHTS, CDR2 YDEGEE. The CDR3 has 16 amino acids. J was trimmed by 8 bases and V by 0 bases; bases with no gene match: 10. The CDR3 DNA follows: TGTGCCAGCAGCTTGGGGTTTAAGGGGGCTGGCGAAAAACTGTTTTTT. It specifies CASSLGFKGAGEKLFF.

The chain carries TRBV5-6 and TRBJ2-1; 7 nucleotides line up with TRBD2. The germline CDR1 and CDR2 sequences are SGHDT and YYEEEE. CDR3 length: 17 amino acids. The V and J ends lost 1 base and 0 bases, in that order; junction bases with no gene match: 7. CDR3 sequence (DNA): TGTGCCAGCAGCTTGAGGCCGGGGGGAAGCTCCTACAATGAGCAGTTCTTC. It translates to CASSLRPGGSSYNEQFF.

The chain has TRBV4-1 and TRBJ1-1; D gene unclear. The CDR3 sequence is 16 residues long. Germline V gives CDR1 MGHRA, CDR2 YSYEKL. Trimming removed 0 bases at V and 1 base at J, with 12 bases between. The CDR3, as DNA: TGCGCCAGCAGCCAAGAACGGTCACTTCGGAACACTGAAGCTTTCTTT. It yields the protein CASSQERSLRNTEAFF.

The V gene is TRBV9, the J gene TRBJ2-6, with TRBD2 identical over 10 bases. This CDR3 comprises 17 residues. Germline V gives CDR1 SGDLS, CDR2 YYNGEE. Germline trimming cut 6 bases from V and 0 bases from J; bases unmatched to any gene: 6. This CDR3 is CASTPRLAGSGANVLTF. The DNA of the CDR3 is TGTGCCAGCACCCCCCGACTAGCGGGCTCTGGGGCCAACGTCCTGACTTTC.

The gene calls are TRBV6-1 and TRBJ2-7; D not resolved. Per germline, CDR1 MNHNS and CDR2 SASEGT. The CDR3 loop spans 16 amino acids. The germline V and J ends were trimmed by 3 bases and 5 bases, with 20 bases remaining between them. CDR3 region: CASSDVKGPLLDEQYF. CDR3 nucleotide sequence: TGTGCCAGCAGTGATGTGAAGGGCCCTCTCCTAGACGAGCAGTACTTC.

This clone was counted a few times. The CDR3 sequence: CASSQRWYGEAFF. As DNA, the CDR3 is TGTGCCAGCAGTCAAAGGTGGTACGGTGAAGCTTTCTTT. The rearrangement links TRBV2 to TRBJ1-1; D call uncertain. Trimming removed 5 bases from V and 7 bases from J, with 14 bases in between. Germline CDR1 is SNHLY and CDR2 is FYNNEI. This CDR3 is built from 13 residues.

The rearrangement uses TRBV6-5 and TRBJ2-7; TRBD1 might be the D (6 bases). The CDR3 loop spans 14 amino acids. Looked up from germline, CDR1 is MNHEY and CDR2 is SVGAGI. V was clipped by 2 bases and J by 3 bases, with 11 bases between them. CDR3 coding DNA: TGTGCCAGCAGTTACCAACAGGGCTTCTACGAGCAGTACTTC. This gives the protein CASSYQQGFYEQYF.

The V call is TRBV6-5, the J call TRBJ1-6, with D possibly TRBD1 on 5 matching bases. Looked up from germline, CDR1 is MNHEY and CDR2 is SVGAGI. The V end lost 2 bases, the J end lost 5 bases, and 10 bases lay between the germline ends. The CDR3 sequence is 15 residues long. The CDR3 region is CASSYVGADNSPLHF. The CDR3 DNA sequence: TGTGCCAGCAGTTACGTAGGGGCGGATAATTCACCCCTCCACTTT.

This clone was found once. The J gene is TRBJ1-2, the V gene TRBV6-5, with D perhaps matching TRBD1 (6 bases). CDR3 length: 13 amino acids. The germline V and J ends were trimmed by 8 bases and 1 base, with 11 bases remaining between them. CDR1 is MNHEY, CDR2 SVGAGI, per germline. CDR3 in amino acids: CASHRASNYGYTF. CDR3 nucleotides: TGTGCCAGCCACAGGGCGAGTAACTATGGCTACACCTTC.

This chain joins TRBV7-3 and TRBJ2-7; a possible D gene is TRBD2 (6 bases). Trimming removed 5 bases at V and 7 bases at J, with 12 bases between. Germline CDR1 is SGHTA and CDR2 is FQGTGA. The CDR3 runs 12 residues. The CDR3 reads CASSPGDGEQYF. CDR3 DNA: TGTGCCAGCAGCCCGGGGGACGGTGAGCAGTACTTC.

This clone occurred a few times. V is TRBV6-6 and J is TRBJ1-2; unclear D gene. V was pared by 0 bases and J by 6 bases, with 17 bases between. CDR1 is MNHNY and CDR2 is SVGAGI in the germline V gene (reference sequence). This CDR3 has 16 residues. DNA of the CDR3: TGTGCCAGCAGTTACTCAGGCGGCGCAGCTGGTAATGGCTACACCTTC. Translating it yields CASSYSGGAAGNGYTF.

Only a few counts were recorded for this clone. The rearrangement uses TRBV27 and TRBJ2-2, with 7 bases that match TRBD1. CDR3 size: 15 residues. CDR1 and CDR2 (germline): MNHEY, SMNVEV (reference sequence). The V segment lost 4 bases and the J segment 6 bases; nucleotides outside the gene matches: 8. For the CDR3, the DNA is TGTGCCAGCAGTTCCTCCCTAGGACAGGCCGGGGAGCTGTTTTTT. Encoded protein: CASSSSLGQAGELFF.